The clone carrying this T cell receptor (beta chain) was seen only a few times. V lost 5 bases to trimming and J lost 6 bases; unmatched junction nucleotides: 10. Germline CDR1 reads SGHTA; CDR2 reads FQGTGA. CDR3 size: 16 residues. This record comes from a study of blood T cells in healthy people across ages. Combining a sample-barcoded 5' primer with a J-beta primer mix, a second PCR ran for about 7 to 11 cycles. MiXCR, run by TCRdb on the 5' RACE reads, gives a single entry per CDR3 protein. The table shows around 1,600,000 distinct CDR3 sequences, with approximately 42% occurring only once. What was sequenced was blood. This chain connects TRBV7-3 to TRBJ2-1; TRBD2 matches at 10 bases. This clonotype was obtained from a young woman in good health. DNA for the CDR3: TGTGCCAGCAGCGATATCTCCGGGACTAGCGCCAATGAGCAGTTCTTC. It translates to CASSDISGTSANEQFF.